This T cell receptor (beta chain) derives from a study of vaccination effects on CD4 cells after COVID-19. This clone is a singleton in its sample. Its antigen remains unidentified. In the ViraFEST assay, antigen-specific CD4+ clonotypes were identified by expansion after peptide-pool stimulation. At the end of around 11 days of culture, CD4+ T cells were isolated. Confirmation by PCR established that the person had SARS-CoV-2 infection between March and December 2020. TCRdb's table, derived via immunoSEQ multiplex PCR, lists solely in-frame clones and lacks some. This sample has 30,000 to 40,000 clones, with around two thirds found just once. This CDR3 contains 14 residues. V gave up 2 bases and J gave up 6 bases, with 10 bases separating them. Germline CDR1 SGHTA, CDR2 FQGNSA.

The chain carries TRBV7-2 and TRBJ2-2; no reliable D call. The origin of this receptor is a human donor who had a prior SARS-CoV-2 infection. This sample comprised CD4+ T cells from PBMCs cultured with a peptide pool, obtained before COVID-19 vaccination. In DNA, the CDR3 is TGTGCCAGCAGCTTATCTCGAGGATCCGGGGAGCTGTTTTTT. This encodes CASSLSRGSGELFF.